Each of the 22 T cell receptor beta chains below was sequenced from the same sample in a study of cytomegalovirus exposure and HLA in healthy donors. The study ran its PCR with 60 Vbeta and 13 Jbeta primers. Method: immunoSEQ multiplex PCR; TCRdb's copy keeps in-frame clones and lacks some. The data contain 150,000 to 200,000 clones, around 80% of them seen just once; the ten biggest clones take up about 1.7%. Sequenced material: PBMCs. The source is a man aged 40-49 years in good health and CMV-seropositive.

This chain connects TRBV6-5 to TRBJ2-7, with TRBD2 matching over 12 bases. V trimming: 5 bases; J trimming: 3 bases; junction bases outside the gene matches: 2. CDR1 is MNHEY and CDR2 is SVGAGI in the germline V gene. The CDR3 is 14 amino acids. DNA for the CDR3: TGTGCCAGCAGTACGACTAGCGGGAGCTACGAGCAGTACTTC. Translated, it gives CASSTTSGSYEQYF.

The V and J genes are TRBV5-8 and TRBJ1-1; D not certain. Per germline, CDR1 SGHTS and CDR2 YDEGEE. The V and J ends lost 1 base and 0 bases respectively, with 7 bases between them. This CDR3 has 14 amino acids. The CDR3 is CASSLKRLNTEAFF. The CDR3 nucleotides are TGTGCCAGCAGCTTGAAGCGACTGAACACTGAAGCTTTCTTT. Drawing the rest from reference TRBV5-8 and TRBJ1-1, the complete variable domain is EAGVTQSPTHLIKTRGQQATLRCSPISGHTSVYWYQQALGLGLQFLLWYDEGEERNRGNFPPRFSGRQFPNYSSELNVNALELEDSALYLCASSLKRLNTEAFFGQGTRLTVV.

The chain combines TRBV6-1 with TRBJ2-5, with TRBD2 identical over 7 bases. This CDR3 is built from 14 residues. Germline V CDR1 and CDR2: MNHNS, SASEGT. V lost 5 bases, J lost 7 bases, and 10 bases stayed unmatched. The CDR3: CASSWLRESGTQYF. The DNA for the CDR3 is TGTGCCAGCAGTTGGTTGCGGGAGTCCGGGACCCAGTACTTC.

The chain has TRBV19 and TRBJ1-2, with D uncertain. With 9 bases removed from V and 8 bases from J, the gap between germline ends came to 16 bases. The CDR3 has 12 amino acids. Per germline, CDR1 LNHDA and CDR2 SQIVND (reference sequence). The DNA of the CDR3 is TGTGCCAGCTATGCCCTCACGCTGGGCTACACCTTC. The encoded protein is CASYALTLGYTF.

This chain links TRBV30 with TRBJ2-4; D possibly corresponds to TRBD1 (6 bases). Trimming left V 7 bases short and J 2 bases short, with 24 bases between. From germline, CDR1 is GTSNPN and CDR2 SVGIG (reference sequence). This CDR3 comprises 17 residues. CDR3: CAFEGDTHLGTKNIQYF. Here the CDR3 DNA reads TGTGCCTTTGAGGGGGACACACACCTCGGAACCAAAAACATTCAGTACTTC.

The genes are TRBV9 and TRBJ2-3; perhaps TRBD2 as D (5 bases). The V gene lost 0 bases and the J gene lost 4 bases, with 21 bases spanning the gap. The CDR3 covers 18 residues. CDR1 and CDR2 (germline): SGDLS, YYNGEE. The CDR3 reads CASSVDLKRGQWADTQYF. Here the CDR3 DNA reads TGTGCCAGCAGCGTAGATCTGAAACGGGGTCAATGGGCAGATACGCAGTATTTT.

The rearrangement joins TRBV5-6 to TRBJ1-2; 8 bases line up with TRBD1. The CDR3 runs 15 residues. Germline loops: CDR1 SGHDT, CDR2 YYEEEE. With 2 bases clipped from V and 8 bases from J, the junction kept 11 bases outside the gene matches. The CDR3: CASSFYQGASSGYTF. The CDR3 DNA sequence: TGTGCCAGCAGCTTCTATCAGGGGGCGAGCTCCGGCTACACCTTC.

V and J are TRBV7-8 and TRBJ2-3, with D uncertain. Per the germline V gene, CDR1 is SGHVS and CDR2 is FQNEAQ. Deletions cut 0 bases from V and 5 bases from J, with 12 bases between. This CDR3 spans 15 amino acids. CDR3 region: CASSLAHPARDTQYF. Written as DNA, the CDR3 is TGTGCCAGCAGCTTAGCTCATCCCGCCAGAGATACGCAGTATTTT.

The chain carries TRBV7-2 and TRBJ1-2; D may be TRBD1 (5 bases). The CDR3 has 11 amino acids. V dropped 5 bases and J dropped 7 bases, with 8 bases sitting between them. Germline V gene sequence: CDR1 SGHTA, CDR2 FQGNSA. CDR3 loop: CASSPRVGYTF. The CDR3 bases are TGTGCCAGCAGCCCCAGGGTTGGCTACACCTTC.

J is TRBJ2-4 and V is TRBV30, with D perhaps TRBD2 (7 bases). Trimming stripped 2 bases from V and 6 bases from J, with 23 bases between. The V gene's germline CDR1 is GTSNPN and CDR2 SVGIG (reference sequence). The CDR3 totals 17 residues. CDR3 DNA: TGTGCCTGGAGTCGGGGGGCAGGTGCCCCGGGGAGAAACATTCAGTACTTC. Its translation is CAWSRGAGAPGRNIQYF.

The chain employs TRBV7-6 and TRBJ2-2; TRBD2 matches at 7 bases. The CDR3 totals 17 residues. Losses at the gene ends were 2 bases for V and 5 bases for J; bases not matched to a gene: 11. The germline V gene encodes CDR1 SGHVS and CDR2 FNYEAQ. Written as DNA, the CDR3 is TGTGCCAGCAGCTTAAACGCGCGGGAGATAGGTACCGGGGAGCTGTTTTTT. Amino acid sequence: CASSLNAREIGTGELFF.

This rearrangement joins TRBV2 to TRBJ2-7; the match to TRBD2 covers 9 bases. V gave up 3 bases and J gave up 5 bases; unmatched junction bases: 8. This CDR3 is 15 amino acids long. Germline lookup yields CDR1 SNHLY and CDR2 FYNNEI. In DNA, the CDR3 is TGTGCCAGCAGTGATACTCTAGCGGGACCCCACGAGCAGTACTTC. It is translated as CASSDTLAGPHEQYF. The full variable domain, its missing parts supplied by reference TRBV2 and TRBJ2-7, is EPEVTQTPSHQVTQMGQEVILRCVPISNHLYFYWYRQILGQKVEFLVSFYNNEISEKSEIFDDQFSVERPDGSNFTLKIRSTKLEDSAMYFCASSDTLAGPHEQYFGPGTRLTVT.

The rearrangement links TRBV18 to TRBJ2-6, with TRBD2 matching 8 bases. With V trimmed by 4 bases and J by 1 base, 6 bases remained unmatched. From germline, CDR1 is KGHSH and CDR2 LQKENI. The CDR3 runs 17 residues. CDR3 nucleotides: TGTGCCAGCTCACAGATATTAGCGGGGTCTGGGGCCAACGTCCTGACTTTC. Its translation: CASSQILAGSGANVLTF.

The rearrangement links TRBV25-1 to TRBJ1-5; D perhaps matches TRBD1 (5 bases). V lost 6 bases and J lost 0, with 12 bases in between. The CDR3 totals 15 residues. The germline CDR1 and CDR2 sequences are MGHDK and SYGVNS. CDR3 protein: CASSEVDTSNQPQHF. For the CDR3, the DNA is TGTGCCAGCAGCGAAGTGGACACTAGCAATCAGCCCCAGCATTTT.

The rearrangement joins TRBV6-1 to TRBJ2-1; TRBD2 aligns across 7 bases. This CDR3 region has 14 residues. The J segment lost 4 bases and the V segment lost 8 bases, leaving 8 bases of the junction unmatched. Germline V lookup: CDR1 MNHNS, CDR2 SASEGT. CDR3 sequence reads: CASVQSGAYNEQFF. For the CDR3, the DNA is TGTGCCAGCGTCCAAAGCGGGGCGTACAATGAGCAGTTCTTC.

The rearrangement links TRBV9 to TRBJ1-2; weak D call: TRBD1 (6 bases). The CDR3 extends over 13 amino acids. Looked up from germline, CDR1 is SGDLS and CDR2 is YYNGEE. The V and J ends lost 4 bases and 4 bases respectively, with 11 bases between them. CDR3 protein: CASSPGTLYGYTF. The CDR3 DNA reads as TGTGCCAGCAGCCCCGGGACACTCTATGGCTACACCTTC.

The chain couples TRBV5-6 to TRBJ2-5; 8 bases are a match to TRBD1. J gave up 3 bases and V 4 bases, and 11 bases lay outside the gene matches. The CDR3 extends over 16 amino acids. Germline values: CDR1 SGHDT, CDR2 YYEEEE. The CDR3 DNA reads as TGTGCCAGCAGCCTCACACAGACAGGGGAAAAAGAGACCCAGTACTTC. Protein product: CASSLTQTGEKETQYF.

This clone was detected a few times. Here the CDR3 DNA reads TGCGCCAGCAGCTTGAACAGGAACACCGGGGAGCTGTTTTTT. Protein sequence: CASSLNRNTGELFF. The genes are TRBV5-1 and TRBJ2-2; D unresolved. V gave up 1 base and J gave up 1 base, with 5 bases separating them. CDR3 size: 14 residues. Germline V CDR1 and CDR2: SGHRS, YFSETQ.

Notes on this clone: One junction end does not reproduce the germline sequence, and a read error may be involved. This chain joins TRBV6-6 and TRBJ1-6; 9 positions match TRBD1. Germline V gene sequence: CDR1 MNHNY, CDR2 SVGAGI (reference sequence). The CDR3 covers 13 residues. The CDR3 bases are TGTGCCAGCAGTTACAACATAGGACAGGGGCTTGGCTTT. It yields the protein CASSYNIGQGLGF.

The CDR3 region is CASMAEGLGNQPQHF. The CDR3 region has the DNA TGTGCCAGCATGGCGGAGGGTTTGGGCAATCAGCCCCAGCATTTT. This chain uses TRBV2 with TRBJ1-5; D gene ambiguous. The germline gives CDR1 SNHLY, CDR2 FYNNEI. The CDR3 spans 15 residues. The V gene lost 7 bases and the J gene lost 2 bases, with 15 bases spanning the gap.

This chain uses TRBV28 with TRBJ1-5; D is unresolved. This CDR3 comprises 12 residues. V was clipped by 3 bases and J by 5 bases, with 5 bases between them. Germline CDR1 and CDR2: MDHEN and SYDVKM. CDR3 coding DNA: TGTGCCAGCAGTTTTGGGCATCAGCCCCAGCATTTT. It is translated as CASSFGHQPQHF. Filled out from reference TRBV28 and TRBJ1-5, the complete variable domain reads DVKVTQSSRYLVKRTGEKVFLECVQDMDHENMFWYRQDPGLGLRLIYFSYDVKMKEKGDIPEGYSVSREKKERFSLILESASTNQTSMYLCASSFGHQPQHFGDGTRLSIL.

The V gene is TRBV19, the J gene TRBJ2-3; tentatively, D is TRBD2 (7 bases). V dropped 0 bases and J dropped 4 bases, with 11 bases sitting between them. The CDR3 extends over 15 amino acids. Germline V gene lookup returns CDR1 LNHDA and CDR2 SQIVND (reference sequence). CDR3 coding DNA: TGTGCCAGTAGTATAGATGGCGGGGGCCCAGATACGCAGTATTTT. Its translation: CASSIDGGGPDTQYF.